A selection of T cell receptor beta chains follows, all from one sample in a study of identical twins. TCRdb reprocessed the 5' RACE reads via MiXCR and lists one record per CDR3 protein. The sample gives some 600,000 distinct CDR3 sequences, less than 9% of which show up once; around 1.6% is in the top ten. The same data also contributed to another study, on yellow fever vaccine responses in identical twins.

The sequenced material came from PBMCs. These TCRs come from a woman aged 18 to 35 in good health. Both conserved end residues are part of each CDR3. Each record gives: CDR3 protein, CDR3 DNA, CDR3 length, clone size, V gene, J gene, D gene. The D gene is left open where the match is weak. Some rows mark clone size as missing; the rest say once, few, many or name a class of expanded clone.

CASSPTTGTFYGYTF	TGTGCCAGCTCACCCACGACAGGAACCTTCTATGGCTACACCTTC	15	once	TRBV18	TRBJ1-2	NA
CSARRDRNQPQHF	TGCAGTGCTAGGAGGGACCGTAATCAGCCCCAGCATTTT	13	many	TRBV20-1	TRBJ1-5	NA
CASSLVGKNQPQHF	TGTGCCAGCAGCTTAGTTGGGAAAAATCAGCCCCAGCATTTT	14	NA	TRBV7-9	TRBJ1-5	NA
CSARDRRSDYEQYF	TGCAGTGCTAGAGATCGAAGGTCAGACTACGAGCAGTACTTC	14	NA	TRBV20-1	TRBJ2-7	NA
CASSSPGMDIQYF	TGTGCCAGCAGCTCCCCGGGGATGGACATTCAGTACTTC	13	many	TRBV7-2	TRBJ2-4	NA
CASSLGVTPYEQYF	TGTGCCAGCAGCTTAGGCGTTACCCCCTACGAGCAGTACTTC	14	few	TRBV7-8	TRBJ2-7	NA
CASSLDPTRAEAFF	TGTGCCAGCAGCCTCGACCCTACGAGGGCTGAAGCTTTCTTT	14	many	TRBV12-3/TRBV12-4	TRBJ1-1	NA
CASSTGGTDTQYF	TGTGCCAGCAGCACGGGAGGCACAGATACGCAGTATTTT	13	many	TRBV12-3/TRBV12-4	TRBJ2-3	NA
CSASGGIAGGPGNEQFF	TGCAGTGCATCGGGCGGAATTGCGGGAGGGCCTGGCAATGAGCAGTTCTTC	17	few	TRBV20-1	TRBJ2-1	TRBD2
CASSLDLGSWANVLTF	TGCGCCAGCAGCTTGGATTTAGGATCATGGGCCAACGTCCTGACTTTC	16	many	TRBV5-1	TRBJ2-6	NA
CASSSGTGVSRTDAF	TGCGCCAGCAGCTCAGGGACAGGGGTTTCTCGAACGGACGCCTTC	15	many	TRBV5-1	TRBJ1-2	TRBD1
CASSEEARGGRETQYF	TGTGCCAGCAGTGAAGAGGCACGGGGGGGCCGGGAGACCCAGTACTTC	16	NA	TRBV9	TRBJ2-5	TRBD2
CASQGPKADWNTGELFF	TGCGCCAGTCAGGGACCCAAAGCAGACTGGAACACCGGGGAGCTGTTTTTT	17	many	TRBV5-1	TRBJ2-2	NA
CASSSPFLAGAIPYEQYF	TGTGCCAGCAGTTCCCCTTTTCTAGCGGGAGCGATCCCCTACGAGCAGTACTTC	18	NA	TRBV28	TRBJ2-7	TRBD2
CASSHQGTQETQYF	TGTGCCAGCAGCCATCAGGGGACCCAAGAGACCCAGTACTTC	14	NA	TRBV11-2	TRBJ2-5	NA
CSVGTANQPQHF	TGCAGCGTGGGGACGGCAAATCAGCCCCAGCATTTT	12	many	TRBV29-1	TRBJ1-5	NA